This T cell receptor (beta chain) was captured in a study of shared T cell receptors in the human thymus. This CDR3 has 11 amino acids. V was trimmed by 7 bases and J by 8 bases, leaving 11 bases between them. Germline-derived CDR1 and CDR2 are SEHNR and FQNEAQ (reference sequence). The data were produced by immunoSEQ multiplex PCR, yet TCRdb's version contains in-frame clones alone and is incomplete. The sample holds more than 550,000 clones; roughly 88% are singletons and the top ten take around 0.0099%. This sample was shared with a second study, whose subject was human thymus T cells. As that report states: Each of the donors was a healthy Finnish infant who was undergoing open corrective cardiac surgery for congenital heart defects. The study used thymus tissue resected during corrective heart surgery. Usage of V and J genes appeared biased in thymic and blood repertoires. In unrelated individuals, thymic repertoires overlapped highly, according to related research.

The specimen was thymocytes. The chain carries TRBV7-9 and TRBJ1-2; D gene uncertain. This TCR was sampled from a girl less than two years old with a congenital heart defect. The DNA of the CDR3 is TGTGCCAGCACCCAAGTAGTGGGCTACACCTTC. This gives the protein CASTQVVGYTF.